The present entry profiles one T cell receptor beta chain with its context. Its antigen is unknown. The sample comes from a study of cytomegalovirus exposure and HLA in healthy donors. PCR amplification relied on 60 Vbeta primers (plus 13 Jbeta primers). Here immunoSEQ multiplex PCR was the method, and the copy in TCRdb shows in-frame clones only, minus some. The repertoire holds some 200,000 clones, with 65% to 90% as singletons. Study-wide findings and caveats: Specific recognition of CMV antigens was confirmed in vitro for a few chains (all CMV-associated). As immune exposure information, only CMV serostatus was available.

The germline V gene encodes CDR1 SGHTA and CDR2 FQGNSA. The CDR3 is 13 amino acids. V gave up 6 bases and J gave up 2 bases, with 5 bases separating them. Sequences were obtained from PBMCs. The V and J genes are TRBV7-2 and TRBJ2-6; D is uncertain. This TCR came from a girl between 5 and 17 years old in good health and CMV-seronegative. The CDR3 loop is CASSSTGANVLTF. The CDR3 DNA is TGTGCCAGCAGTTCAACTGGGGCCAACGTCCTGACTTTC.